These 29 T cell receptor beta chains share one sample of origin, sequenced in a study of T cells after yellow fever vaccination. TCRdb used MiXCR to reprocess the 5' RACE reads, holding one entry per CDR3 protein. The sample holds a few hundred thousand distinct CDR3 sequences, less than 9.5% seen once. The specimen comprised PBMCs, sampled 45 days after the first yellow fever vaccination. All receptors come from a man between 18 and 35 years old who received the YFV17D yellow fever vaccine.

The chain links TRBV12-3 or TRBV12-4 to TRBJ1-2; TRBD1 is a possible D gene (6 bases). This CDR3 region has 13 residues. V was cut by 5 bases and J by 4 bases, with 11 bases left in between. The CDR3 coding sequence is TGTGCCAGCAGTATGGACAGCCTCTATGGCTACACCTTC. Its translation is CASSMDSLYGYTF.

The genes are TRBV5-1 and TRBJ1-6, with 8 nucleotides matching TRBD1. The CDR3 loop spans 16 amino acids. Germline CDR1 and CDR2: SGHRS and YFSETQ. V shed 4 bases, J shed 8 bases, and the junction held 11 bases outside the gene matches. This chain's CDR3 is CASSPRDRIGDSPLHF. In DNA, the CDR3 is TGCGCCAGCAGCCCCCGGGACAGGATCGGGGATTCACCCCTCCACTTT. Full variable domain (remainder filled in from reference TRBV5-1 and TRBJ1-6): KAGVTQTPRYLIKTRGQQVTLSCSPISGHRSVSWYQQTPGQGLQFLFEYFSETQRNKGNFPGRFSGRQFSNSRSEMNVSTLELGDSALYLCASSPRDRIGDSPLHFGNGTRLTVT.

This clonotype was seen a handful of times. This chain joins TRBV18 and TRBJ2-3, with 7 nucleotides matching TRBD2. This CDR3 is 15 amino acids long. Germline V gene data show CDR1 as KGHSH and CDR2 as LQKENI. The V segment lost 5 bases and the J segment 3 bases; nucleotides outside the gene matches: 8. In DNA, the CDR3 is TGTGCCAGCTCATCTAGCGGACTGAGGACAGATACGCAGTATTTT. Protein sequence: CASSSSGLRTDTQYF.

This clonotype was observed a handful of times. This rearrangement joins TRBV5-1 to TRBJ2-5; TRBD1 matches 10 bases. Unmatched junction bases numbered 3, after V lost 1 base and J lost 3 bases. This CDR3 is built from 15 residues. Germline lookup yields CDR1 SGHRS and CDR2 YFSETQ. Here the CDR3 reads CASSLFGTGEETQYF. DNA for the CDR3: TGCGCCAGCAGCTTGTTCGGGACAGGGGAAGAGACCCAGTACTTC.

The V call is TRBV5-1, the J call TRBJ2-1, with unresolved D. Germline V lookup: CDR1 SGHRS, CDR2 YFSETQ. CDR3 length equals 13 residues. V lost 0 bases, J lost 6 bases, and 7 bases lay in between. DNA for the CDR3: TGCGCCAGCAGCTTGGACAGAAGCAATGAGCAGTTCTTC. Translation: CASSLDRSNEQFF.

This clonotype was counted ten times or more. V is TRBV3-1 and J is TRBJ2-1; 10 nucleotides agree with TRBD1. The CDR3 length is 16 residues. Trimming removed 1 base from V and 6 bases from J; junction bases left unmatched: 6. Per germline, CDR1 LGHDT and CDR2 YNNKEL (reference sequence). The CDR3 bases are TGTGCCAGCAGCCAAGGGGCCGGGACAGGGGCCAATGAGCAGTTCTTC. Amino acids: CASSQGAGTGANEQFF.

This clonotype was counted only a few times. CDR3: CASSYSINWNEQFF. CDR3 DNA sequence: TGTGCCAGCAGTTACTCGATTAATTGGAATGAGCAGTTCTTC. The rearrangement joins TRBV6-5 to TRBJ2-1; the D is unclear. From germline, CDR1 is MNHEY and CDR2 SVGAGI. The CDR3 totals 14 residues. Trimming stripped 0 bases from V and 7 bases from J, with 10 bases between.

This chain uses TRBV28 with TRBJ2-1; weak D call: TRBD1 (6 bases). Germline V gene lookup returns CDR1 MDHEN and CDR2 SYDVKM. The CDR3 is 14 amino acids. Trimming removed 3 bases from V and 8 bases from J, with 14 bases in between. The CDR3 DNA is TGTGCCAGCAGTTTGGGTACAGGGATCGATGAGCAGTTCTTC. Translation gives CASSLGTGIDEQFF.

This clonotype was detected ten times or more. The chain joins TRBV6-1 to TRBJ2-1; 9 positions agree with TRBD2. The CDR3 has 19 amino acids. Germline assignment: CDR1 MNHNS and CDR2 SASEGT. V dropped 5 bases and J dropped 2; count of bases not matched to a gene: 16. Here the CDR3 DNA reads TGTGCCAGCAGTCAACTACTGGGGACTAGCCTGTACCCCTACAATGAGCAGTTCTTC. Its protein is CASSQLLGTSLYPYNEQFF.

This clonotype was seen at least ten times. The rearrangement uses TRBV10-3 and TRBJ2-1, with TRBD1 identical over 8 bases. Germline CDR1 ENHRY, CDR2 SYGVKD. The CDR3 covers 14 residues. V was clipped by 6 bases and J by 10 bases; unmatched bases: 11. The CDR3 loop reads CAISRTGIGVEQFF. The CDR3 DNA is TGTGCCATCAGCAGGACAGGGATTGGAGTAGAGCAGTTCTTC.

The chain links TRBV5-6 to TRBJ1-5; unclear D gene. The CDR3 runs to 13 residues. Germline CDR1 reads SGHDT; CDR2 reads YYEEEE. V shed 0 bases and J shed 7 bases, with 8 bases lying between them. CDR3 DNA sequence: TGTGCCAGCAGCTTGGGCTGGGCCCAGCCCCAGCATTTT. This sequence encodes CASSLGWAQPQHF.

This clonotype was picked up many times. This sequence joins TRBV2 and TRBJ2-2; D is uncertain. Germline values: CDR1 SNHLY, CDR2 FYNNEI. The CDR3 extends over 11 amino acids. Trimming cost V 7 bases and J 2 bases, with 2 bases left between them. This CDR3 is CASTNTGELFF. As DNA, the CDR3 is TGTGCCAGCACCAACACCGGGGAGCTGTTTTTT.

This clonotype was recorded many times. V and J are TRBV25-1 and TRBJ1-1, with 7 bases identical to TRBD1. V trimming: 4 bases; J trimming: 8 bases; junction bases outside the gene matches: 7. The CDR3 extends over 13 amino acids. Germline loops: CDR1 MGHDK, CDR2 SYGVNS. CDR3 sequence: CASSATGATEAFF. CDR3 DNA sequence: TGTGCCAGCAGTGCTACAGGGGCAACGGAAGCTTTCTTT. Filled out from reference TRBV25-1 and TRBJ1-1, the complete variable domain reads EADIYQTPRYLVIGTGKKITLECSQTMGHDKMYWYQQDPGMELHLIHYSYGVNSTEKGDLSSESTVSRIRTEHFPLTLESARPSHTSQYLCASSATGATEAFFGQGTRLTVV.

The chain joins TRBV23-1 to TRBJ2-7, with 9 bases that match TRBD1. TRBV23-1 belongs to the ORF category, with a function that is uncertain. V was pared by 8 bases and J by 4 bases, with 6 bases of the junction left unmatched. The CDR3 runs 13 residues. CDR3 coding DNA: TGCGCCAGCTCGAACAGGGGGCAGTACGAGCAGTACGTC. Protein: CASSNRGQYEQYV.

This clonotype was found many times. J is TRBJ1-1 and V is TRBV5-1, with 8 bases that match TRBD1. The CDR3 consists of 15 residues. Germline CDR1 reads SGHRS; CDR2 reads YFSETQ. Unmatched junction bases numbered 2, after V lost 0 bases and J lost 1 base. DNA for the CDR3: TGCGCCAGCAGCTTGGCCCAGGGGGCGAACACTGAAGCTTTCTTT. It encodes CASSLAQGANTEAFF. The entire variable domain, with the rest obtained from reference TRBV5-1 and TRBJ1-1, is as follows: KAGVTQTPRYLIKTRGQQVTLSCSPISGHRSVSWYQQTPGQGLQFLFEYFSETQRNKGNFPGRFSGRQFSNSRSEMNVSTLELGDSALYLCASSLAQGANTEAFFGQGTRLTVV.

This clonotype showed up just a few times. The chain has TRBV6-1 and TRBJ2-1, with TRBD1 identical over 7 bases. The germline V gene encodes CDR1 MNHNS and CDR2 SASEGT. The CDR3 length is 15 residues. V dropped 4 bases and J dropped 2; count of bases not matched to a gene: 5. CDR3 DNA: TGTGCCAGCAGTGTCCAGGGGGTCACCTACAATGAGCAGTTCTTC. This encodes CASSVQGVTYNEQFF.

This clonotype was counted only a few times. The CDR3 sequence is CAISEPGQGPVGELFF. The CDR3 region has the DNA TGTGCCATCAGTGAGCCAGGCCAGGGGCCTGTCGGGGAGCTGTTTTTT. The chain couples TRBV10-3 to TRBJ2-2; D perhaps matches TRBD1 (6 bases). This CDR3 is 16 amino acids long. Trimming took 2 bases from V and 7 from J, leaving 17 bases between them. Germline CDR1 ENHRY, CDR2 SYGVKD.

The sample holds many counts of this clonotype. The V gene is TRBV28, the J gene TRBJ1-4, with 9 nucleotides matching TRBD1. This CDR3 comprises 17 residues. Germline trimming cut 6 bases from V and 3 bases from J; bases unmatched to any gene: 11. In germline, CDR1 is MDHEN, CDR2 SYDVKM. CDR3 sequence: CASSHKQGARANEKLFF. The DNA for the CDR3 is TGTGCCAGCAGCCATAAACAGGGGGCACGGGCTAATGAAAAACTGTTTTTT.

In its sample, this clonotype is medium-sized. The chain links TRBV6-4 to TRBJ2-2, with D possibly being TRBD1 (5 bases). Deletions cut 2 bases from V and 4 bases from J, with 5 bases between. Germline V gene sequence: CDR1 MRHNA, CDR2 SNTAGT. The length of the CDR3 is 13 residues. The CDR3 DNA is TGTGCCAGCAGTGACAGGGGCACCGGGGAGCTGTTTTTT. This encodes CASSDRGTGELFF.

V is TRBV3-1 and J is TRBJ2-2, with D possibly matching TRBD1 (5 bases). Trimming pared 0 bases from V and 1 base from J, leaving 12 bases between. Looked up from germline, CDR1 is LGHDT and CDR2 is YNNKEL (reference sequence). This CDR3 is built from 17 residues. The CDR3 DNA follows: TGTGCCAGCAGCCAAGATCCCGGCAGGGAGAACACCGGGGAGCTGTTTTTT. It specifies CASSQDPGRENTGELFF.

A remark on this clonotype: One junction end does not reproduce the germline sequence, and a read error may be involved. This sequence joins TRBV4-1 and TRBJ2-1; the D is unclear. CDR1 and CDR2 from the germline V gene are MGHRA and YSYEKL. This CDR3 spans 14 amino acids. CDR3 loop: CARSPGRLYYEQFF. The CDR3 nucleotides are TGTGCCAGGAGCCCCGGGCGACTCTACTATGAGCAGTTCTTC.

The V gene is TRBV20-1, the J gene TRBJ2-3, with 11 bases identical to TRBD2. Germline CDR1 DFQATT, CDR2 SNEGSKA (reference sequence). Losses at the gene ends were 5 bases for V and 3 bases for J; bases not matched to a gene: 10. The CDR3 has 16 amino acids. In DNA, the CDR3 is TGCAGTGCTGGAGGAGGCCTAGCGGGGGGAACAGATACGCAGTATTTT. This sequence encodes CSAGGGLAGGTDTQYF.

The chain is built from TRBV20-1 and TRBJ2-2; 10 positions agree with TRBD1. The CDR3 length is 15 residues. The V gene's germline CDR1 is DFQATT and CDR2 SNEGSKA (reference sequence). V shed 4 bases and J 4 bases; nucleotides not matched to a gene: 6. CDR3 loop: CSAIGGQGFTGELFF. CDR3 DNA sequence: TGCAGTGCTATAGGGGGACAGGGGTTCACCGGGGAGCTGTTTTTT.

This clonotype was counted a few times. This chain connects TRBV12-3 or TRBV12-4 to TRBJ2-3, with D possibly called TRBD1 or TRBD2 (6 bases each). CDR3 length: 14 amino acids. Trimming took off 6 bases at V and 10 bases at J, with 20 bases between the two ends. CDR3 in amino acids: CASSPGGYMDAQYF. CDR3 nucleotide sequence: TGTGCCAGCAGCCCCGGGGGCTACATGGATGCGCAGTATTTT.

This clonotype was detected only a few times. This chain links TRBV5-4 with TRBJ2-1, with D possibly TRBD2 on 6 matching bases. The ends were cut back, 3 bases at V and 12 bases at J, with 22 bases in the middle. Per germline, CDR1 SGHNT and CDR2 YYREEE (reference sequence). The CDR3 consists of 15 residues. The DNA for the CDR3 is TGTGCCAGCAGCTCCCAGGCGGGGTCACCCCTGTGGCAGTTCTTC. It encodes CASSSQAGSPLWQFF.

This sequence joins TRBV10-3 and TRBJ1-6, with D perhaps TRBD1 (5 bases). The CDR3 extends over 14 amino acids. CDR1 and CDR2 from the germline V gene are ENHRY and SYGVKD. Trimming pared 4 bases from V and 7 bases from J, leaving 11 bases between. The CDR3 region has the DNA TGTGCCATCAGTGGAGGGGCGGCGAATTCACCCCTCCACTTT. Translation: CAISGGAANSPLHF.

The chain joins TRBV5-1 to TRBJ1-3, with TRBD1 matching over 8 bases. The ends lost 4 bases at V and 2 bases at J; junction bases unmatched: 26. CDR1 SGHRS and CDR2 YFSETQ come from the germline V gene. This CDR3 region has 22 residues. This CDR3 is CASSPRLSRAHWTGNPGNTIYF. CDR3 coding DNA: TGCGCCAGCAGCCCCCGCTTGTCTCGGGCCCATTGGACAGGGAATCCTGGAAACACCATATATTTT.

V is TRBV7-9 and J is TRBJ2-7; TRBD2 matches at 15 bases. J gave up 4 bases and V 5 bases, and 3 bases lay outside the gene matches. The CDR3 is 15 residues long. Germline V gives CDR1 SEHNR, CDR2 FQNEAQ (reference sequence). CDR3 in DNA: TGTGCCAGCAGCGGGACTAGCGGGGGGAGGTACGAGCAGTACTTC. Residues: CASSGTSGGRYEQYF.

The V gene is TRBV2, the J gene TRBJ2-5; 7 bases fit TRBD2. The CDR3 consists of 15 residues. Germline lookup yields CDR1 SNHLY and CDR2 FYNNEI. Trimming took 7 bases from V and 2 from J; bases not matched to a gene: 10. CDR3 DNA sequence: TGTGCCAGCACCGGGTCTAGCGGAGTTCAAGAGACCCAGTACTTC. It yields the protein CASTGSSGVQETQYF.